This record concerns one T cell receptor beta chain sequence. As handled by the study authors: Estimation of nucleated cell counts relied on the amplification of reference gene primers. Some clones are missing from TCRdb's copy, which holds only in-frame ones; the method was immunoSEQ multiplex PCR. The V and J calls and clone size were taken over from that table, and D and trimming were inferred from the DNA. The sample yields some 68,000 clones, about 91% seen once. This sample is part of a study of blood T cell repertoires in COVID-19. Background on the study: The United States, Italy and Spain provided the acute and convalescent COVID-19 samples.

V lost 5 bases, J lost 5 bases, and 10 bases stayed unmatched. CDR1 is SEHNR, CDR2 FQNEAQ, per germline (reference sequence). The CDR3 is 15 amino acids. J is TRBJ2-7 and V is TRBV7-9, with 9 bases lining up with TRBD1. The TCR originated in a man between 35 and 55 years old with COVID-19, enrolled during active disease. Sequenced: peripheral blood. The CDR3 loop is CASSPSDRGGHEQYF. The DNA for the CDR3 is TGTGCCAGCAGCCCATCGGACAGGGGAGGCCACGAGCAGTACTTC.